This T cell receptor beta chain was sequenced in a study of blood T cell repertoires in COVID-19. Study-wide background: The United States, Italy and Spain supplied acute and convalescent COVID-19 samples.

Profiling relied on immunoSEQ multiplex PCR, and the TCRdb table lists in-frame clones only, not all of them. The table lists roughly 200,000 clones, around 90% of them singletons. Sequenced: peripheral blood. The receptor was derived from a middle-aged man with active or convalescent COVID-19.

CDR3 protein: CAISETGGTGANVLTF. The CDR3 nucleotides read TGTGCCATCAGTGAGACAGGGGGTACTGGGGCCAACGTCCTGACTTTC. The chain employs TRBV10-3 and TRBJ2-6; 8 bases align to TRBD1. With V trimmed by 2 bases and J by 2 bases, 2 bases remained unmatched. Germline-derived CDR1 and CDR2 are ENHRY and SYGVKD. The CDR3 has 16 residues.